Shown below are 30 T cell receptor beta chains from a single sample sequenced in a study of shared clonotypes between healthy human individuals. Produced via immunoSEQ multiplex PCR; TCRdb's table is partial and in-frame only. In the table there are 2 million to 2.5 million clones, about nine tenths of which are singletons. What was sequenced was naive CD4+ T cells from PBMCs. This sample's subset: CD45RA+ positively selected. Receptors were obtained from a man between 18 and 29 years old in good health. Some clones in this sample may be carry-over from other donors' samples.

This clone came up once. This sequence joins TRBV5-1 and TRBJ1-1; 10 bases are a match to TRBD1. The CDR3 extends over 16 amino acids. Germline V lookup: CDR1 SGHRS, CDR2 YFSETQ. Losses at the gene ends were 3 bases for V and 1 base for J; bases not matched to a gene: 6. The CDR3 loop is CASSSGTGAPNTEAFF. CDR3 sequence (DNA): TGCGCCAGCAGCTCCGGGACAGGGGCCCCGAACACTGAAGCTTTCTTT.

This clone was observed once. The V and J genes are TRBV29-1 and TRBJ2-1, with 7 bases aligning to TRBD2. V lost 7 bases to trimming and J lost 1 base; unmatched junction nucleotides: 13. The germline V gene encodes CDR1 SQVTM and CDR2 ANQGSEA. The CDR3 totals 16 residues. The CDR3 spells CSAPSQLATSYNEQFF. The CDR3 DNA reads TGCAGCGCTCCCTCCCAACTAGCGACTTCCTACAATGAGCAGTTCTTC.

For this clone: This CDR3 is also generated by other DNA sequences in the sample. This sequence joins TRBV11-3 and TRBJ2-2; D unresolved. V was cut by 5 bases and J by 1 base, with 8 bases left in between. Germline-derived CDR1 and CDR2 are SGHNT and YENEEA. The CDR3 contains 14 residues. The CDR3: CASSARWNTGELFF. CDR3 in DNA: TGTGCCAGCAGCGCCCGCTGGAACACCGGGGAGCTGTTTTTT.

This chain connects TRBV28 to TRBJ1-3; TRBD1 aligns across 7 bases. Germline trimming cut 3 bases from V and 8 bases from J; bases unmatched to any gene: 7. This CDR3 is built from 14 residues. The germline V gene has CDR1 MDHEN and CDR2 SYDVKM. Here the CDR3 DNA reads TGTGCCAGCAGTTTGACAGGGTTGGGCGACACCATATATTTT. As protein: CASSLTGLGDTIYF.

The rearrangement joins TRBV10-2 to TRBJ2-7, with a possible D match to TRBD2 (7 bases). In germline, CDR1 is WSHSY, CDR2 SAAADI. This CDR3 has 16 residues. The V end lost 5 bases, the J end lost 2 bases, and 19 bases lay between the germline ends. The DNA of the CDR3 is TGCGCCAGCAGTCACCCGGGGGCGGGAGAAACCTACGAGCAGTACTTC. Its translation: CASSHPGAGETYEQYF.

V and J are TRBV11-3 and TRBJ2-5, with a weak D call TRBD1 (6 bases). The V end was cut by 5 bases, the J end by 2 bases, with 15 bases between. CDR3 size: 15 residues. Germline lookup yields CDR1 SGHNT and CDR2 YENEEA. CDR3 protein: CASSPLQGRQETQYF. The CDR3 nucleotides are TGTGCCAGCAGCCCCCTACAGGGACGTCAAGAGACCCAGTACTTC.

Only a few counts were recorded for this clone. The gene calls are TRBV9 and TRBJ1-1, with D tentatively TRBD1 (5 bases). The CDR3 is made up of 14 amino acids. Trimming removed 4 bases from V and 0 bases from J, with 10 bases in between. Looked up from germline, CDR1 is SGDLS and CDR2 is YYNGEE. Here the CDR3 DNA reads TGTGCCAGCAGCCTCAGGGCCATGAACACTGAAGCTTTCTTT. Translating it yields CASSLRAMNTEAFF.

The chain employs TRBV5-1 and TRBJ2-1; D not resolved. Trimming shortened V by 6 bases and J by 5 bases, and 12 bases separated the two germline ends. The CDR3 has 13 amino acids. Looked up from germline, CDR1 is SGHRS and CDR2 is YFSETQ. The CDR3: CASKEVGNNEQFF. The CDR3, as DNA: TGCGCCAGCAAAGAGGTTGGAAACAATGAGCAGTTCTTC.

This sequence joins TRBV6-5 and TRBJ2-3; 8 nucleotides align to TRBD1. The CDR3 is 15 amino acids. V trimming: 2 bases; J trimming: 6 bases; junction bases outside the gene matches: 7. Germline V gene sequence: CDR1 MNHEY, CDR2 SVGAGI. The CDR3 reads CASSYRGQAWDTQYF. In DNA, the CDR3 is TGTGCCAGCAGTTACCGGGGACAGGCCTGGGATACGCAGTATTTT.

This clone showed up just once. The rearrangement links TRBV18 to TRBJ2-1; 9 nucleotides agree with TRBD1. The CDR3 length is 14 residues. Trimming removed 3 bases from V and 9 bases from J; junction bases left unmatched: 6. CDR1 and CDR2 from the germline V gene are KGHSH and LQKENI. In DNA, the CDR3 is TGTGCCAGCTCACCGGGACAGGGTGGGACTGAGCAGTTCTTC. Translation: CASSPGQGGTEQFF.

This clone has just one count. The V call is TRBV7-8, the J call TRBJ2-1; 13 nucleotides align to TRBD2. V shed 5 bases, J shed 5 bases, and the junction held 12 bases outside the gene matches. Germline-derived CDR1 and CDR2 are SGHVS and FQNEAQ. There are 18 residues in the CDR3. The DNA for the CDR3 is TGTGCCAGCAGCACTGCACTAGCGGGAGGGACAACCCACAATGAGCAGTTCTTC. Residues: CASSTALAGGTTHNEQFF.

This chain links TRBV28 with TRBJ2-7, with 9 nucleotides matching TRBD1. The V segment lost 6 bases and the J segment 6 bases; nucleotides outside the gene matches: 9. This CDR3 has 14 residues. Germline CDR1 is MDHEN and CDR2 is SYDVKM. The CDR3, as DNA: TGTGCCAGCAGCCGACGGACAGGGGTGGGCGAGCAGTACTTC. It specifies CASSRRTGVGEQYF. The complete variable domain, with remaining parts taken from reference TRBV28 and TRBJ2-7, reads DVKVTQSSRYLVKRTGEKVFLECVQDMDHENMFWYRQDPGLGLRLIYFSYDVKMKEKGDIPEGYSVSREKKERFSLILESASTNQTSMYLCASSRRTGVGEQYFGPGTRLTVT.

The CDR3 is CAWRGTGIGYGYTF. The CDR3 DNA reads TGTGCCTGGAGAGGTACAGGAATAGGCTATGGCTACACCTTC. The rearrangement joins TRBV30 to TRBJ1-2; tentative D call: TRBD1 (5 bases). Trimming took 3 bases from V and 4 from J, leaving 15 bases between them. The CDR3 is made up of 14 amino acids. Per the germline V gene, CDR1 is GTSNPN and CDR2 is SVGIG (reference sequence).

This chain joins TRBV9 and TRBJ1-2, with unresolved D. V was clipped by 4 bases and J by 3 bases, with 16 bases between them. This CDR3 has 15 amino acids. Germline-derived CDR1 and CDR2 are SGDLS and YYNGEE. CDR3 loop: CASSPSWGIDYGYTF. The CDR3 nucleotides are TGTGCCAGCAGCCCGTCGTGGGGAATCGACTATGGCTACACCTTC.

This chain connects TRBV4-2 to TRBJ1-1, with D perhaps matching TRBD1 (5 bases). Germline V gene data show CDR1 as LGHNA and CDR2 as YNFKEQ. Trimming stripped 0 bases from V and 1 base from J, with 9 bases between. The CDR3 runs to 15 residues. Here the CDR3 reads CASSQDGQGNTEAFF. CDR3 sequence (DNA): TGTGCCAGCAGCCAAGATGGGCAGGGGAACACTGAAGCTTTCTTT.

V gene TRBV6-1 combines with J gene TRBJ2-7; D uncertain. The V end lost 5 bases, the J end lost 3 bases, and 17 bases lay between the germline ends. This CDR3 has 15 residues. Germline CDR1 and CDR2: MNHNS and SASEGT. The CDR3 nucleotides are TGTGCCAGCAGTCTTGGGGTGTCAATCGGCTACGAGCAGTACTTC. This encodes CASSLGVSIGYEQYF.

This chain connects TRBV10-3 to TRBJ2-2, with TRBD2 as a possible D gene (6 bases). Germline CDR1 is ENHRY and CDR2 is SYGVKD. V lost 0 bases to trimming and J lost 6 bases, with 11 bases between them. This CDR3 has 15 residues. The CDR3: CAISESPPGAGELFF. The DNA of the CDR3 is TGTGCCATCAGTGAGTCCCCCCCGGGGGCCGGGGAGCTGTTTTTT.

The CDR3, as DNA: TGCGCCAGCAGCCAAGATGTGGTGGGGACCTACAATGAGCAGTTCTTC. Its protein is CASSQDVVGTYNEQFF. The chain combines TRBV4-3 with TRBJ2-1, with D uncertain. Trimming took 0 bases from V and 2 from J, leaving 11 bases between them. The germline gives CDR1 LGHNA, CDR2 YSLEER. The CDR3 extends over 16 amino acids.

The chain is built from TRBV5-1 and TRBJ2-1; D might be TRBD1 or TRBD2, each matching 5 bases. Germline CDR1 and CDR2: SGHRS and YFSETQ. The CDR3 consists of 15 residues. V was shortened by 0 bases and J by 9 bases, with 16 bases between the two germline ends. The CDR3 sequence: CASSLEAATGGEQFF. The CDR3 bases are TGCGCCAGCAGCTTGGAGGCAGCTACTGGGGGTGAGCAGTTCTTC.

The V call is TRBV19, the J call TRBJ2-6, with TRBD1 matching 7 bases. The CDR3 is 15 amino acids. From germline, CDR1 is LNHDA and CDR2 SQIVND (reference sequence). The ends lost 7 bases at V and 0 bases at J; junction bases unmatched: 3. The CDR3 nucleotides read TGTGCCAGTAAGGGACAGTCCTCTGGGGCCAACGTCCTGACTTTC. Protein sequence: CASKGQSSGANVLTF.

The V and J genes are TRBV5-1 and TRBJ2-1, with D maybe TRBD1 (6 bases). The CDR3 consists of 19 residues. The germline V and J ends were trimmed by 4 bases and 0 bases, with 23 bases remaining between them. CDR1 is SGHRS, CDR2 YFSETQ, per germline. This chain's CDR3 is CASSHPRRQEISSYNEQFF. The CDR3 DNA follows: TGCGCCAGCAGCCACCCCAGGCGACAGGAGATAAGCTCCTACAATGAGCAGTTCTTC.

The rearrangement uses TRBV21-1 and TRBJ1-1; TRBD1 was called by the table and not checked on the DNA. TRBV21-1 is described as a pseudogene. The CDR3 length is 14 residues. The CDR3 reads CASSKLGGDTEAFF. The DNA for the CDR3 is TGTGCCAGCAGCAAATTAGGGGGAGACACTGAAGCTTTCTTT.

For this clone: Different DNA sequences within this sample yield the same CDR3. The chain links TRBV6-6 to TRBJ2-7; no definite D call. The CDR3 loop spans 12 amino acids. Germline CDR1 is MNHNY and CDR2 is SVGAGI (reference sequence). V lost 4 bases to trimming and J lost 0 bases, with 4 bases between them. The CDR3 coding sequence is TGTGCCAGCAGTTCCAGCTCCTACGAGCAGTACTTC. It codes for CASSSSSYEQYF.

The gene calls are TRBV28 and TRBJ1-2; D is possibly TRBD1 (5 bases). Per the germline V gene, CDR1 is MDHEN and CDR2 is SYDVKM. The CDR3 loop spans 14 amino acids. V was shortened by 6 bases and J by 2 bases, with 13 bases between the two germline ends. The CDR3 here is CASSTGNRNYGYTF. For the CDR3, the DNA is TGTGCCAGCAGCACTGGGAACAGGAACTATGGCTACACCTTC.

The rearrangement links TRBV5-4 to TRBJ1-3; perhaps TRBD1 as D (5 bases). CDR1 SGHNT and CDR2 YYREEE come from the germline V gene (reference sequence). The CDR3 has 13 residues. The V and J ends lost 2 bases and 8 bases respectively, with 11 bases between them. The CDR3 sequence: CASSLGQGDTIYF. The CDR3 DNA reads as TGTGCCAGCAGCTTAGGGCAGGGAGACACCATATATTTT.

This chain's CDR3 is CASSSRVSYNSPLHF. Here the CDR3 DNA reads TGTGCCAGCAGTTCGCGGGTCTCCTATAATTCACCCCTCCACTTT. The V call is TRBV27, the J call TRBJ1-6; D gene unclear. Germline loops: CDR1 MNHEY, CDR2 SMNVEV (reference sequence). V dropped 4 bases and J dropped 0 bases, with 7 bases sitting between them. There are 15 residues in the CDR3.

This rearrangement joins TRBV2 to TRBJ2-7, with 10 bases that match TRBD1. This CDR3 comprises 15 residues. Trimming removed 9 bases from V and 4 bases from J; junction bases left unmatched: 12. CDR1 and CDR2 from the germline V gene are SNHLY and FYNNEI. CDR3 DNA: TGTGCCAGTAAACCCCGGGACAGGGGATCATACGAGCAGTACTTC. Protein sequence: CASKPRDRGSYEQYF.

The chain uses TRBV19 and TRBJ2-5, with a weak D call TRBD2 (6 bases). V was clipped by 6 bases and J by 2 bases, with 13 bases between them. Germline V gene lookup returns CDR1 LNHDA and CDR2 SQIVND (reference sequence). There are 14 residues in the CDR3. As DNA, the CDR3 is TGTGCCAGTAGCCATCGGGGGACTCAAGAGACCCAGTACTTC. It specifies CASSHRGTQETQYF.

The DNA of the CDR3 is TGCGCCAGCAGCTTGGCGGGCGAGGGCCAAGAGACCCAGTACTTC. Translated, it gives CASSLAGEGQETQYF. The chain links TRBV5-1 to TRBJ2-5, with a tentative D call TRBD2 (5 bases). V lost 0 bases and J 1 base, leaving 10 bases between the germline ends. This CDR3 region has 15 residues. Germline assignment: CDR1 SGHRS and CDR2 YFSETQ.

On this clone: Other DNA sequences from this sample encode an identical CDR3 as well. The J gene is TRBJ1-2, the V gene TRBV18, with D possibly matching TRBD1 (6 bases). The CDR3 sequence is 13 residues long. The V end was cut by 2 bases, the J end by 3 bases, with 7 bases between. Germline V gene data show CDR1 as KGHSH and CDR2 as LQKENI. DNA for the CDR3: TGTGCCAGCTCACCAGGGGGCGACTATGGCTACACCTTC. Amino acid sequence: CASSPGGDYGYTF.